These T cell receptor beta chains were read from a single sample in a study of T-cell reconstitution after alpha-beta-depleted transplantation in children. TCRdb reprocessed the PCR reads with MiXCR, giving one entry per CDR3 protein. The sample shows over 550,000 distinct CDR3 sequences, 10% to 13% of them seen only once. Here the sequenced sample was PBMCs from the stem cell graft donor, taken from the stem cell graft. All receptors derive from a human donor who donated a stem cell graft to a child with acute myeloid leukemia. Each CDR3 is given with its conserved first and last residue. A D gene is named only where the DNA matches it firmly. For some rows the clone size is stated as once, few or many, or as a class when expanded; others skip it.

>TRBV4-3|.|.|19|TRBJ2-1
CASSQDHTRDLQVYNEQFF
TGCGCCAGCAGCCAAGATCACACTAGGGACCTTCAGGTCTACAATGAGCAGTTCTTC
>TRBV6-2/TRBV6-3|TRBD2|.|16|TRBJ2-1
CASSSPLAGKRHEQFF
TGTGCCAGCAGTTCCCCCCTAGCGGGAAAGCGGCATGAGCAGTTCTTC
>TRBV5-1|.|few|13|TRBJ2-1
CASSLTGWNEQFF
TGCGCCAGCAGCTTGACAGGGTGGAATGAGCAGTTCTTC
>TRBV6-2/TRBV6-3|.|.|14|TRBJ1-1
CASQVSGVNTEAFF
TGTGCCAGCCAAGTATCCGGGGTAAACACTGAAGCTTTCTTT
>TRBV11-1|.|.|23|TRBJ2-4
CASSFSPGGYGYTFGSGTSIQYF
.
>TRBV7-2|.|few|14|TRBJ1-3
CASKTGFSGNTIYF
TGTGCCAGCAAGACGGGGTTCTCTGGAAACACCATATATTTT
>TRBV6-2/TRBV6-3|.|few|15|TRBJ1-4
CASSRPPGGGEKLFF
TGTGCCAGCAGCCGGCCCCCAGGAGGAGGTGAAAAACTGTTTTTT
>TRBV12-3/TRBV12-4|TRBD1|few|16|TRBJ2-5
CASSLRGSDRGETQYF
TGTGCCAGCAGTTTACGGGGGAGTGACAGGGGGGAGACCCAGTACTTC
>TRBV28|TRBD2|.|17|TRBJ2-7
CASPPVGGGTEPYEQYF
TGTGCCAGCCCGCCCGTGGGGGGGGGAACAGAGCCATACGAGCAGTACTTC
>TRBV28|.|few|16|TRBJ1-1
CASSFRWTGMNTEAFF
TGTGCCAGCAGTTTTAGATGGACGGGAATGAACACTGAAGCTTTCTTT
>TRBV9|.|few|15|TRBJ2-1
CASSVGSKTYNEQFF
TGTGCCAGCAGCGTAGGATCCAAGACCTACAATGAGCAGTTCTTC
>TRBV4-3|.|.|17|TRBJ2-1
CASSQDWVGSANNEQFF
TGCGCCAGCAGCCAAGATTGGGTGGGTAGCGCTAACAATGAGCAGTTCTTC
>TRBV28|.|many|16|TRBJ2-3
CASSFGGSLSTDTQYF
TGTGCCAGCAGTTTTGGGGGGTCGCTTAGCACAGATACGCAGTATTTT
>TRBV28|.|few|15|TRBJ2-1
CASSLGGTRLNEQFF
TGTGCCAGCAGTTTGGGGGGCACAAGATTAAATGAGCAGTTCTTC
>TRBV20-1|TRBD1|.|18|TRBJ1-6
CSARNPGTGSSYNSPLHF
TGCAGTGCTAGGAATCCCGGGACAGGGTCCTCCTATAATTCACCCCTCCACTTT
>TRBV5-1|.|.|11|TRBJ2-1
CASRLEEEQFF
TGCGCCAGCAGACTTGAGGAAGAGCAGTTCTTC
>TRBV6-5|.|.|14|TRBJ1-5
CASSYRQVNQPQHF
TGTGCCAGCAGTTACAGGCAGGTGAATCAGCCCCAGCATTTT
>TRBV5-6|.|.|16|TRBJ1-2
CASSPLGSARDYGYTF
TGTGCCAGCAGCCCCTTGGGCAGCGCTAGAGACTATGGCTACACCTTC
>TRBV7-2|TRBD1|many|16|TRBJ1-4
CASSRTGGSGNEKLFF
TGTGCCAGCAGCCGGACAGGGGGCTCGGGTAATGAAAAACTGTTTTTT
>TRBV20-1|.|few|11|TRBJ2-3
CSGHQTDTQYF
TGCAGTGGGCACCAGACAGATACGCAGTATTTT
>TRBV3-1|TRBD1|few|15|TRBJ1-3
CASSLGQGGGNTIYF
TGTGCCAGCAGCCTTGGACAGGGAGGCGGCAACACCATATATTTT
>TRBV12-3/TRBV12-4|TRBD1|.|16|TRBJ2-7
CASSLRDRDVIYEQYF
TGTGCCAGCAGTCTACGTGACAGGGATGTAATCTACGAGCAGTACTTC
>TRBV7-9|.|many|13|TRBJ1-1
CASSPLGDTEAFF
TGTGCCAGCAGCCCCCTGGGCGACACTGAAGCTTTCTTT
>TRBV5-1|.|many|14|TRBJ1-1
CASSSPYKNTEAFF
TGCGCCAGCAGCTCGCCCTACAAGAACACTGAAGCTTTCTTT
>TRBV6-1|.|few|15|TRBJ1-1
CASSPLTGLGTEAFF
TGTGCCAGCAGTCCTCTTACAGGGTTAGGCACTGAAGCTTTCTTT
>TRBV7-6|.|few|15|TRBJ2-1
CASSSTRGPWNEQFF
TGTGCCAGCAGCTCCACCCGGGGGCCGTGGAATGAGCAGTTCTTC
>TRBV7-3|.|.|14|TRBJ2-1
CASALMGSYNEQFF
TGTGCCAGCGCTTTGATGGGATCCTACAATGAGCAGTTCTTC
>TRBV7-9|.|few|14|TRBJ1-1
CASSLAMGGTEAFF
TGTGCCAGCAGCTTAGCGATGGGAGGCACTGAAGCTTTCTTT
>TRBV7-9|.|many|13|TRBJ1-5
CASSARMGQPQHF
TGTGCCAGCAGCGCTCGGATGGGTCAGCCCCAGCATTTT
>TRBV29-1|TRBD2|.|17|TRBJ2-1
CSVEDPGTSGRYNEQFF
TGCAGCGTTGAAGATCCCGGGACTAGCGGGAGGTACAATGAGCAGTTCTTC
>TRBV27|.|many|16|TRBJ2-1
CASSLSPLVRPNEQFF
TGTGCCAGCAGTTTATCGCCGCTAGTCCGGCCCAATGAGCAGTTCTTC
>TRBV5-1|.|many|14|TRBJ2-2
CASSSTAATGELFF
TGCGCCAGCAGCTCGACAGCGGCCACCGGGGAGCTGTTTTTT
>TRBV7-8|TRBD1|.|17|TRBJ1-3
CASSLGVTGGSGNTIYF
TGTGCCAGCAGCTTAGGGGTCACAGGGGGCTCTGGAAACACCATATATTTT
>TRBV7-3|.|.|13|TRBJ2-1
CASSLAGYNEQVF
TGTGCCAGCAGCTTGGCGGGGTACAATGAGCAGGTCTTC
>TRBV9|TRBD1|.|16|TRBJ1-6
CASSVDSGQGTSPLHF
TGTGCCAGCAGCGTAGACTCCGGACAGGGGACTTCACCCCTCCACTTT
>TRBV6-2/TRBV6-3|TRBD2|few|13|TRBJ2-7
CASSRLAVYEQYF
TGTGCCAGCAGTCGCCTAGCGGTCTACGAGCAGTACTTC
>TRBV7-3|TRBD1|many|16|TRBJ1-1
CASSPAPGQGATEAFF
TGTGCCAGCAGCCCCGCACCGGGACAGGGGGCCACTGAAGCTTTCTTT
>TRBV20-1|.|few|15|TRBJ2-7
CSAATSGGISYEQYF
TGCAGTGCCGCCACTTCAGGAGGGATCTCCTACGAGCAGTACTTC
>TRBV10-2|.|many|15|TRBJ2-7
CASIYGPGGGYEQYF
TGCGCCAGCATTTACGGGCCCGGAGGAGGCTACGAGCAGTACTTC
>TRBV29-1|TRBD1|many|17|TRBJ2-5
CSVLGKTGQGAQETQYF
TGCAGCGTCCTGGGGAAAACAGGACAGGGGGCGCAAGAGACCCAGTACTTC
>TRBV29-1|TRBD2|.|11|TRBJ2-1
CSVWREREQFF
TGCAGCGTTTGGCGGGAGCGTGAGCAGTTCTTC
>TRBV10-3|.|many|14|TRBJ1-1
CAISVGGMNTEAFF
TGTGCCATCAGTGTCGGGGGTATGAACACTGAAGCTTTCTTT
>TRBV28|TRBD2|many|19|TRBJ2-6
CASSFIAGSTSSGANVLTF
TGTGCCAGCAGTTTTATAGCGGGTAGCACAAGCTCTGGGGCCAACGTCCTGACTTTC
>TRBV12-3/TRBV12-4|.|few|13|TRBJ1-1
CASSFAMRTEAFF
TGTGCCAGCAGTTTCGCGATGCGAACTGAAGCTTTCTTT
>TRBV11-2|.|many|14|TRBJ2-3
CASSLTGVTDTQYF
TGTGCCAGCAGCTTAACGGGGGTCACAGATACGCAGTATTTT
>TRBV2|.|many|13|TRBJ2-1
CASSESYLDEQFF
TGTGCCAGCAGTGAGAGCTATCTGGATGAGCAGTTCTTC
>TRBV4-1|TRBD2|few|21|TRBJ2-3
CASSQGRAPGLAGVSADTQYF
TGCGCCAGCAGCCAAGGCAGAGCCCCGGGACTAGCGGGAGTATCGGCAGATACGCAGTATTTT
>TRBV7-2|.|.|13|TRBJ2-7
CASSLGIVGEQYF
TGTGCCAGCAGCTTGGGCATAGTCGGCGAGCAGTACTTC
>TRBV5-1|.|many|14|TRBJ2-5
CASSLDAQGETQYF
TGCGCCAGCAGCTTGGATGCGCAAGGAGAGACCCAGTACTTC
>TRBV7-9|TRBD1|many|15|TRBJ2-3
CASSWGQYSTDTQYF
TGTGCCAGCAGCTGGGGACAGTATTCCACAGATACGCAGTATTTT
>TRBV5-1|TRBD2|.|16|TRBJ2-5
CASSLELAGSQETQYF
TGCGCCAGCAGCTTGGAACTAGCGGGATCTCAAGAGACCCAGTACTTC
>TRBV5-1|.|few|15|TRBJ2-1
CASSRDTNSYNEQFF
TGCGCCAGCAGCAGGGACACGAACTCCTACAATGAGCAGTTCTTC
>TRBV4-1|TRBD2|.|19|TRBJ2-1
CASSQDPGVGLAGVYEQFF
TGCGCCAGCAGCCAAGATCCTGGGGTGGGGCTAGCGGGAGTCTATGAGCAGTTCTTC